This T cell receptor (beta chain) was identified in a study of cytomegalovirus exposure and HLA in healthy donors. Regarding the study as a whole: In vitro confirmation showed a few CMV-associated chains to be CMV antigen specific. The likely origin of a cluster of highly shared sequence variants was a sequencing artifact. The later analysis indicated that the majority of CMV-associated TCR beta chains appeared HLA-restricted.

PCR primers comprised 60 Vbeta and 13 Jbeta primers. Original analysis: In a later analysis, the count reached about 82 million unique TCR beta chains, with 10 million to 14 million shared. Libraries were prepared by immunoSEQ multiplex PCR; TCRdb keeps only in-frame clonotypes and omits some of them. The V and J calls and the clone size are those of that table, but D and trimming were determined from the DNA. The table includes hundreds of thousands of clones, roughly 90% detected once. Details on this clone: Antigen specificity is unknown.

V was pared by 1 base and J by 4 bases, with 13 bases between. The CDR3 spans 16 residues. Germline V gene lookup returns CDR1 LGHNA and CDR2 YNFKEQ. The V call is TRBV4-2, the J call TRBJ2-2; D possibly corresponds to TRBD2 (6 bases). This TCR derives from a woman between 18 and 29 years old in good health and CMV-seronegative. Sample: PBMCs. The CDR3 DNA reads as TGTGCCAGCAGCCAAGTGGAGGGACGGGGCACCGGGGAGCTGTTTTTT. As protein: CASSQVEGRGTGELFF.